This entry concerns a single TCR beta chain. Its antigen remains unknown. BIOMED2 TRB-A/B primer pools were used in multiplex TRB PCR. From the multiplex PCR reads, TCRdb called clonotypes with MiXCR, one entry per CDR3 protein. The sample yields 15,000 or so distinct CDR3 sequences, 27% seen once. The CDR3 runs 14 residues. V shed 5 bases, J shed 3 bases, and the junction held 5 bases outside the gene matches. The V gene's germline CDR1 is DFQATT and CDR2 SNEGSKA (reference sequence). The data were taken from a study of T and B cells in COVID-19 patients. About the research overall: Of about 19 active-infection patients, over 9 were critically ill with mechanical ventilation or extracorporeal membrane oxygenation. The study's findings and limits: Exclusive to the recovered cohort were thousands of TCR clusters, roughly 34 of them with low generation probability. Early severe-case samples and blood from mildly ill patients during symptoms were in short supply. No sequencing was yet done of CD4+, regulatory or CD8+ subsets, or of SARS-CoV-2-responsive or tetramer+ sorted cells.

Each TRB amplification used about 250-550 ng of genomic DNA from blood. This chain uses TRBV20-1 with TRBJ2-2; 8 nucleotides match TRBD1. The sequence derives from a human donor who had recovered from COVID-19. Sequenced material: blood. The chain's CDR3 is CSAEAGQDTGELFF. CDR3 nucleotide sequence: TGCAGTGCTGAGGCGGGACAGGACACCGGGGAGCTGTTTTTT.